This T cell receptor (beta chain) was documented in a study of blood T cell repertoires in COVID-19. The overall study: Researchers got acute and convalescent COVID-19 samples from the United States, Italy and Spain. The cDNA or gDNA used as material had been derived from T cells, B-cell-depleted T cells, or PBMCs.

Per the original methods: Estimation of nucleated cell counts relied on the amplification of reference gene primers. Data came from immunoSEQ multiplex PCR; TCRdb stores just in-frame clones and leaves some out. For V, J and clone size, that table is used; D and trimming come from the DNA. Of about 250,000 clones in the sample, under 85% were seen once. V was trimmed by 4 bases and J by 11 bases, leaving 11 bases between them. This CDR3 region has 11 residues. Germline-derived CDR1 and CDR2 are SGHTA and FQGNSA. The sequencing input was peripheral blood. The chain links TRBV7-2 to TRBJ1-1; D is unclear. This clonotype was obtained from a woman in her 40s with active or convalescent COVID-19. The DNA for the CDR3 is TGTGCCAGCAGCTCCCAGGCCTTGGCTTTCTTT. Protein: CASSSQALAFF.